The rows below give T cell receptor beta chains drawn from one sample of a study of CD8 T cells in Susac syndrome. Each CDR3 protein is one row after TCRdb ran MiXCR on the immunoSEQ multiplex PCR reads. The sample holds about 240,000 distinct CDR3 sequences; 90% to 96% are singletons and the top ten take 0.1%. Material for sequencing was CD4+ T cells from PBMCs. These receptors were taken from a human donor with Susac syndrome. The CDR3 runs from the conserved cysteine through the conserved F or W. A D gene is named only where the DNA matches it firmly. Rows may omit the clone size; those that give it use once, few, many or a size class.

V gene: TRBV20-1; clone size: once; J gene: TRBJ1-1; D gene: NA; CDR3 DNA: TGCAGTGCTAGGGGGGGTCACACTGAAGCTTTCTTT; CDR3 protein: CSARGGHTEAFF
V gene: TRBV4-1; clone size: once; J gene: TRBJ2-2; D gene: TRBD1; CDR3 DNA: TGCGCCAGCAGCCACAACAGGGGGGTCACCGGGGAGCTGTTTTTT; CDR3 protein: CASSHNRGVTGELFF
V gene: TRBV5-1; clone size: NA; J gene: TRBJ2-7; D gene: TRBD1; CDR3 DNA: TGCGCCAGCAGCTTAGAACAGGGGGCCGGCGAGCAGTACTTC; CDR3 protein: CASSLEQGAGEQYF
V gene: TRBV29-1; clone size: NA; J gene: TRBJ2-7; D gene: TRBD1; CDR3 DNA: TGCAGCGTGGGGGACAGCCGCTCCTACGAGCAGTACTTC; CDR3 protein: CSVGDSRSYEQYF
V gene: TRBV14; clone size: once; J gene: TRBJ1-4; D gene: NA; CDR3 DNA: TGTGCCAGCAGCCGGCGACAGAATGAAAAACTGTTTTTT; CDR3 protein: CASSRRQNEKLFF
V gene: TRBV2; clone size: NA; J gene: TRBJ1-1; D gene: NA; CDR3 DNA: TGTGCCAGCAGTCGACAGGCGGAAGAAGCTTTCTTT; CDR3 protein: CASSRQAEEAFF
V gene: TRBV7-9; clone size: NA; J gene: TRBJ1-5; D gene: NA; CDR3 DNA: TGTGCCAGCAGCCGAGAGGGGGGTAGCAATCAGCCCCAGCATTTT; CDR3 protein: CASSREGGSNQPQHF
V gene: TRBV28; clone size: once; J gene: TRBJ2-1; D gene: NA; CDR3 DNA: TGTGCCAGCAGTGGAGGGCGTGATGAGCAGTTCTTC; CDR3 protein: CASSGGRDEQFF
V gene: TRBV2; clone size: NA; J gene: TRBJ2-2; D gene: NA; CDR3 DNA: TGTGCCAGCGGGAGGACAGGCAACACCGGGGAGCTGTTTTTT; CDR3 protein: CASGRTGNTGELFF
V gene: TRBV9; clone size: NA; J gene: TRBJ2-1; D gene: NA; CDR3 DNA: TGTGCCAGCAGCGGCACGGGGAGCTCCTACAATGAGCAGTTCTTC; CDR3 protein: CASSGTGSSYNEQFF
V gene: TRBV18; clone size: NA; J gene: TRBJ1-5; D gene: NA; CDR3 DNA: TGTGCCAGCTCACCACGAACGGAGAATCAGCCCCAGCATTTT; CDR3 protein: CASSPRTENQPQHF
V gene: TRBV29-1; clone size: NA; J gene: TRBJ2-5; D gene: NA; CDR3 DNA: TGCACCCATCCGGAGACCCAGTACTTC; CDR3 protein: CTHPETQYF